These 23 T cell receptor beta chains came from one sample sequenced in a study of cytomegalovirus exposure and HLA in healthy donors. PCR employed 60 Vbeta and 13 Jbeta primers. TCRdb's table, derived via immunoSEQ multiplex PCR, lists solely in-frame clones and lacks some. The sample gives some 130,000 clones, 70% to 85% of which show up once; around 6.3% is in the top ten. Sequenced input: PBMCs. These receptors were taken from a middle-aged man in good health and CMV-seropositive.

The V gene is TRBV19, the J gene TRBJ1-1, with 8 nucleotides matching TRBD1. Germline V lookup: CDR1 LNHDA, CDR2 SQIVND (reference sequence). The junction had 3 bases not matched to a gene; V was cut back by 1 base and J by 5 bases. This CDR3 is 14 amino acids long. CDR3 coding DNA: TGTGCCAGTAGTATAGCGGGACAGGTGACTGAAGCTTTCTTT. Translation gives CASSIAGQVTEAFF.

The V gene is TRBV7-9, the J gene TRBJ2-3; D remains unclear. Trimming removed 3 bases at V and 1 base at J, with 5 bases between. The CDR3 is made up of 13 amino acids. CDR1 SEHNR and CDR2 FQNEAQ come from the germline V gene (reference sequence). The CDR3 is CASSFPGTDTQYF. The CDR3 DNA reads TGTGCCAGCAGCTTCCCAGGCACAGATACGCAGTATTTT. Based on the CDR3 plus reference TRBV7-9 and TRBJ2-3, the full variable domain is DTGVSQNPRHKITKRGQNVTFRCDPISEHNRLYWYRQTLGQGPEFLTYFQNEAQLEKSRLLSDRFSAERPKGSFSTLEIQRTEQGDSAMYLCASSFPGTDTQYFGPGTRLTVL.

The chain carries TRBV2 and TRBJ1-1, with 8 nucleotides matching TRBD1. The CDR3 has 15 residues. The germline gives CDR1 SNHLY, CDR2 FYNNEI. V shed 3 bases, J shed 1 base, and the junction held 4 bases outside the gene matches. The CDR3 nucleotides are TGTGCCAGCAGTGACCTGGACAGGGCGAACACTGAAGCTTTCTTT. This encodes CASSDLDRANTEAFF.

This chain links TRBV5-5 with TRBJ2-3, with D tentatively TRBD2 (6 bases). V gave up 2 bases and J gave up 3 bases, with 7 bases separating them. Germline V gives CDR1 SGHKS, CDR2 YYEKEE (reference sequence). There are 13 residues in the CDR3. Written as DNA, the CDR3 is TGTGCCAGCAGCTTTGGGGGGACAGATACGCAGTATTTT. Amino acids: CASSFGGTDTQYF.

This chain connects TRBV7-3 to TRBJ2-7; the match to TRBD2 covers 8 bases. Germline V gene lookup returns CDR1 SGHTA and CDR2 FQGTGA. The CDR3 is 15 residues long. J gave up 4 bases and V 1 base, and 6 bases lay outside the gene matches. The CDR3 is CASSLSTGGPYEQYF. The CDR3 nucleotides read TGTGCCAGCAGCTTAAGTACGGGAGGGCCGTACGAGCAGTACTTC.

Only one count was recorded for this clone. The chain carries TRBV29-1 and TRBJ1-1, with D tentatively TRBD1 (5 bases). This CDR3 comprises 13 residues. Trimming removed 4 bases at V and 5 bases at J, with 14 bases between. Germline values: CDR1 SQVTM, CDR2 ANQGSEA. The CDR3 region is CSVAMGLYTEAFF. Written as DNA, the CDR3 is TGCAGCGTTGCGATGGGGCTTTATACTGAAGCTTTCTTT.

The chain is built from TRBV10-3 and TRBJ2-2, with TRBD1 identical over 7 bases. The V gene end was trimmed by 11 bases and the J gene end by 5 bases; junction bases not matched to a gene: 11. The germline V gene has CDR1 ENHRY and CDR2 SYGVKD. The CDR3 spans 14 residues. This CDR3 is CAAQQGIGTGELFF. The CDR3 nucleotides read TGTGCCGCCCAACAGGGGATAGGGACCGGGGAGCTGTTTTTT.

The chain carries TRBV9 and TRBJ2-3; tentative D call: TRBD2 (6 bases). The V end lost 0 bases, the J end lost 1 base, and 12 bases lay between the germline ends. Per germline, CDR1 SGDLS and CDR2 YYNGEE. This CDR3 spans 16 amino acids. The CDR3 here is CASSVDGRGGTDTQYF. The CDR3 DNA reads as TGTGCCAGCAGCGTAGACGGGAGAGGCGGCACAGATACGCAGTATTTT.

CDR3 protein: CASSILLASSYEQYF. CDR3 coding DNA: TGTGCCAGTAGTATCTTACTAGCGAGCTCCTACGAGCAGTACTTC. The J gene is TRBJ2-7, the V gene TRBV19, with 7 positions matching TRBD2. The CDR3 is 15 amino acids. Germline values: CDR1 LNHDA, CDR2 SQIVND (reference sequence). V was clipped by 3 bases and J by 0 bases; unmatched bases: 5.

This clone showed up just a few times. The gene calls are TRBV27 and TRBJ1-6, with 9 bases identical to TRBD1. In germline, CDR1 is MNHEY, CDR2 SMNVEV (reference sequence). The V segment lost 2 bases and the J segment 9 bases; nucleotides outside the gene matches: 2. The CDR3 has 14 residues. The CDR3 loop reads CASSLDRGFSPLHF. The CDR3 DNA reads as TGTGCCAGCAGTTTAGACAGGGGGTTTTCACCCCTCCACTTT.

Notes on this clone: Because the CDR3's place on the DNA is in doubt, the DNA is left out and the CDR3 is given as listed by TCRdb. The CDR3 loop reads CASSEGTFGAQPQHF. The J gene is TRBJ1-5, the V gene TRBV2. The CDR3 comprises 15 residues, both ends counted. CDR1 SNHLY and CDR2 FYNNEI come from the germline V gene.

This chain uses TRBV6-1 with TRBJ2-7; D uncertain. Germline V CDR1 and CDR2: MNHNS, SASEGT. The CDR3 covers 12 residues. V lost 8 bases to trimming and J lost 2 bases, with 10 bases between them. CDR3 residues: CASVLLPYEQYF. The DNA of the CDR3 is TGTGCCAGCGTACTACTTCCCTACGAGCAGTACTTC.

This chain connects TRBV5-1 to TRBJ2-1; D remains ambiguous. Germline CDR1 SGHRS, CDR2 YFSETQ. V was trimmed by 4 bases and J by 3 bases, leaving 5 bases between them. There are 12 residues in the CDR3. Written as DNA, the CDR3 is TGCGCCAGCAGCGTTAACTACAATGAGCAGTTCTTC. Amino acids: CASSVNYNEQFF.

This chain links TRBV6-1 with TRBJ2-7, with a possible D match to TRBD2 (6 bases). Trimming stripped 7 bases from V and 13 bases from J, with 29 bases between. Germline CDR1 and CDR2: MNHNS and SASEGT. This CDR3 is built from 15 residues. The CDR3 protein is CASNPTEAGLLRGYF. In DNA, the CDR3 is TGTGCCAGCAACCCAACGGAGGCGGGACTGCTGAGGGGTTACTTC.

The V call is TRBV5-5, the J call TRBJ2-7, with a weak D call TRBD2 (5 bases). V was clipped by 4 bases and J by 6 bases, with 17 bases between them. Germline lookup yields CDR1 SGHKS and CDR2 YYEKEE (reference sequence). The length of the CDR3 is 14 residues. In DNA, the CDR3 is TGTGCCAGCAGCGGTTCGGGGTTATTGGCCGAGCAGTACTTC. Its protein product is CASSGSGLLAEQYF.

This clone has more than one count but fewer than ten. This sequence joins TRBV5-1 and TRBJ2-5; 7 nucleotides line up with TRBD1. CDR3 length: 14 amino acids. Per germline, CDR1 SGHRS and CDR2 YFSETQ. V trimming: 3 bases; J trimming: 4 bases; junction bases outside the gene matches: 6. The CDR3 nucleotides are TGCGCCAGCAGCTCACAGGGGCAGGGAGAGACCCAGTACTTC. Translated, it gives CASSSQGQGETQYF. The whole variable domain, remainder taken from reference TRBV5-1 and TRBJ2-5, is KAGVTQTPRYLIKTRGQQVTLSCSPISGHRSVSWYQQTPGQGLQFLFEYFSETQRNKGNFPGRFSGRQFSNSRSEMNVSTLELGDSALYLCASSSQGQGETQYFGPGTRLLVL.

V gene TRBV6-6 combines with J gene TRBJ1-2; D not certain. V lost 4 bases, J lost 2 bases, and 11 bases lay in between. There are 14 residues in the CDR3. CDR1 MNHNY and CDR2 SVGAGI come from the germline V gene (reference sequence). The DNA of the CDR3 is TGTGCCAGCAGTTCTGGGCAGGTGAACTATGGCTACACCTTC. This sequence encodes CASSSGQVNYGYTF.

V usage is TRBV30 and J usage is TRBJ1-5; D gene unclear. V lost 2 bases, J lost 2 bases, and 13 bases lay in between. CDR1 GTSNPN and CDR2 SVGIG come from the germline V gene (reference sequence). The CDR3 runs 15 residues. The CDR3: CAWSSISVGNQPQHF. In DNA form, the CDR3 reads TGTGCCTGGAGTTCGATCTCGGTCGGCAATCAGCCCCAGCATTTT.

A few counts support this clone. The chain couples TRBV6-1 to TRBJ1-5, with 7 bases lining up with TRBD1. The CDR3 is 14 amino acids. Trimming at V came to 1 base and at J to 9 bases, leaving 6 bases not matched to a gene. Germline assignment: CDR1 MNHNS and CDR2 SASEGT. The CDR3: CASSEGQGVGPQHF. Written as DNA, the CDR3 is TGTGCCAGCAGTGAAGGGCAGGGGGTTGGGCCCCAGCATTTT.

The chain combines TRBV11-3 with TRBJ2-5; 7 bases are shared with TRBD1. The J call could be wrong; TRBJ2-7 is a better fit for the DNA end. The CDR3 contains 14 residues. CDR1 and CDR2 (germline): SGHNT, YENEEA. The DNA for the CDR3 is TGTGCCAGCAGCTTAGCCGGACAGGCTTACGAGCAGTACTTC. The encoded protein is CASSLAGQAYEQYF.

The chain links TRBV5-1 to TRBJ2-5; 7 nucleotides align to TRBD1. CDR1 SGHRS and CDR2 YFSETQ come from the germline V gene. The CDR3 consists of 15 residues. V was clipped by 4 bases and J by 7 bases; unmatched bases: 13. CDR3 region: CASSIQTGYGGTQYF. The CDR3 DNA sequence: TGCGCCAGCAGCATCCAGACAGGGTATGGAGGGACCCAGTACTTC.

This clone was observed a few times. The chain recombines TRBV5-4 with TRBJ2-1; weak D call: TRBD2 (5 bases). The germline V gene encodes CDR1 SGHNT and CDR2 YYREEE (reference sequence). The CDR3 has 12 residues. V was trimmed by 3 bases and J by 6 bases, leaving 7 bases between them. The CDR3: CASSSDSNEQFF. CDR3 nucleotide sequence: TGTGCCAGCAGCTCGGACTCCAATGAGCAGTTCTTC.

V is TRBV19 and J is TRBJ1-5; the D gene is possibly TRBD1 (6 bases). CDR3 size: 16 residues. The germline gives CDR1 LNHDA, CDR2 SQIVND (reference sequence). Trimming stripped 8 bases from V and 1 base from J, with 18 bases between. The CDR3 sequence: CASSKGPDRSNQPQHF. Here the CDR3 DNA reads TGTGCCAGTTCCAAGGGGCCGGACAGAAGCAATCAGCCCCAGCATTTT.